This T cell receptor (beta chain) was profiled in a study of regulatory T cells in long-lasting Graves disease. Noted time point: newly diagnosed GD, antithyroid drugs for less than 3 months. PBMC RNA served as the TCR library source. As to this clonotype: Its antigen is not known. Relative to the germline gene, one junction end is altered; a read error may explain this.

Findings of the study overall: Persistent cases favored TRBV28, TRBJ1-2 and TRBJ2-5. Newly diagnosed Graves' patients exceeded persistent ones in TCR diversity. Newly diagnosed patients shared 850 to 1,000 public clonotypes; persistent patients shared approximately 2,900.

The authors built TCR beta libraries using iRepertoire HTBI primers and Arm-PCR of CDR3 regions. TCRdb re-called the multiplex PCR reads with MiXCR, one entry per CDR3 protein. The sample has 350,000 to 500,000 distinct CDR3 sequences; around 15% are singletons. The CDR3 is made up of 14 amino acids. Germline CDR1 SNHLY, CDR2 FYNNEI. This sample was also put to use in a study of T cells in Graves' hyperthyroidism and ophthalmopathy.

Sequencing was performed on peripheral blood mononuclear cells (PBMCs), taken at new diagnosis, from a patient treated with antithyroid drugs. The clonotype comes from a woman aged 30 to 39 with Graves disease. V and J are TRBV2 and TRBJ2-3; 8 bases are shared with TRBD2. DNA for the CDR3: TGTGCCAGCAGAGAAGCGGGAGCGGTCGATACGCAGTATTTT. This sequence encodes CASREAGAVDTQYF.